The 20 T cell receptor beta chains listed next were all sequenced from one sample in a study of CD8+ T cells in alopecia areata. Sequencing templates came from extracted RNA that was reverse transcribed into cDNA. The assay was immunoSEQ multiplex PCR, and TCRdb's table has in-frame clones only and misses some. The sample consists of almost 250,000 clones, under 80% of them appearing once. Sequencing was performed on CD4+ T cells sorted from blood, taken at week 0. These receptors originate from a human donor with alopecia areata.

This clone came up a few times. The V and J genes are TRBV13 and TRBJ2-1; D is undetermined. The CDR3 totals 14 residues. CDR1 and CDR2 from the germline V gene are PRHDT and FYEKMQ (reference sequence). The V end was cut by 5 bases, the J end by 1 base, with 9 bases between. For the CDR3, the DNA is TGTGCCAGCAGCCTCCAAGGGTCCTACAATGAGCAGTTCTTC. This codes for CASSLQGSYNEQFF.

This chain links TRBV11-2 with TRBJ1-1; D not certain. Germline-derived CDR1 and CDR2 are SGHAT and FQNNGV. The CDR3 consists of 13 residues. V gave up 3 bases and J gave up 6 bases, with 11 bases separating them. This chain's CDR3 is CASSLRLGSEAFF. The DNA for the CDR3 is TGTGCCAGCAGCTTGCGCCTGGGGTCTGAAGCTTTCTTT. Looking up the rest from reference TRBV11-2 and TRBJ1-1 gives the full variable domain: EAGVAQSPRYKIIEKRQSVAFWCNPISGHATLYWYQQILGQGPKLLIQFQNNGVVDDSQLPKDRFSAERLKGVDSTLKIQPAKLEDSAVYLCASSLRLGSEAFFGQGTRLTVV.

The chain combines TRBV6-1 with TRBJ1-5, with a possible D match to TRBD1 (5 bases). Germline V gives CDR1 MNHNS, CDR2 SASEGT. The CDR3 loop spans 12 amino acids. Trimming removed 4 bases from V and 5 bases from J, with 6 bases in between. In nucleotides, the CDR3 is TGTGCCAGCAGTGTGACAGATCAGCCCCAGCATTTT. It translates to CASSVTDQPQHF.

This chain joins TRBV29-1 and TRBJ2-1; D gene unclear. Germline V gene data show CDR1 as SQVTM and CDR2 as ANQGSEA. The CDR3 is made up of 14 amino acids. V lost 7 bases and J 0 bases, leaving 13 bases between the germline ends. CDR3 loop: CSAARLLSYNEQFF. CDR3 nucleotides: TGCAGCGCGGCCCGACTCCTCTCCTACAATGAGCAGTTCTTC.

The chain is built from TRBV6-5 and TRBJ2-5, with 7 bases aligning to TRBD2. Per the germline V gene, CDR1 is MNHEY and CDR2 is SVGAGI. Trimming cost V 5 bases and J 4 bases; bases outside gene matches: 4. There are 13 residues in the CDR3. The CDR3 sequence is CASSRPGGETQYF. CDR3 nucleotide sequence: TGTGCCAGCAGTCGACCGGGGGGAGAGACCCAGTACTTC.

This chain joins TRBV11-2 and TRBJ1-1; 7 bases align to TRBD1. The CDR3 runs 18 residues. V was pared by 4 bases and J by 4 bases, with 18 bases of the junction left unmatched. Germline CDR1 and CDR2: SGHAT and FQNNGV. Here the CDR3 reads CASSSLLSGQHLSTEAFF. For the CDR3, the DNA is TGTGCCAGCAGCTCTCTCCTATCGGGACAGCACCTTTCCACTGAAGCTTTCTTT.

The chain employs TRBV25-1 and TRBJ1-1, with D hard to call. The germline gives CDR1 MGHDK, CDR2 SYGVNS. The germline V and J ends were trimmed by 1 base and 4 bases, with 7 bases remaining between them. The CDR3 totals 13 residues. DNA of the CDR3: TGTGCCAGCAGTGAATCCGGAGCCACTGAAGCTTTCTTT. It translates to CASSESGATEAFF.

The chain links TRBV25-1 to TRBJ1-5, with D unresolved. The CDR3 spans 13 residues. Per germline, CDR1 MGHDK and CDR2 SYGVNS. V was pared by 6 bases and J by 5 bases, with 11 bases between. Here the CDR3 reads CASRQRTDQPQHF. As DNA, the CDR3 is TGTGCCAGCAGACAGAGAACTGATCAGCCCCAGCATTTT.

This clone turned up a few times. This chain uses TRBV29-1 with TRBJ2-1; no definite D call. Germline V gene sequence: CDR1 SQVTM, CDR2 ANQGSEA. Trimming pared 4 bases from V and 9 bases from J, leaving 4 bases between. The CDR3 length is 9 residues. The CDR3 DNA is TGCAGCGTTGGGGTTGAGCAGTTCTTC. Amino acids: CSVGVEQFF.

The V gene is TRBV5-6, the J gene TRBJ2-7, with 9 bases aligning to TRBD1. CDR1 is SGHDT, CDR2 YYEEEE, per germline. J gave up 12 bases and V 0 bases, and 4 bases lay outside the gene matches. This CDR3 has 12 residues. The CDR3 bases are TGTGCCAGCAGCTTGGCGGGACAGGGCACGTACTTC. It translates to CASSLAGQGTYF.

In this sample, this clone turned up once. The chain couples TRBV5-1 to TRBJ2-2, with TRBD1 identical over 7 bases. Germline V gives CDR1 SGHRS, CDR2 YFSETQ. The junction had 2 bases not matched to a gene; V was cut back by 0 bases and J by 0 bases. The CDR3 consists of 16 residues. The CDR3 nucleotides read TGCGCCAGCAGCTTGGAGGGGGCTCCGAACACCGGGGAGCTGTTTTTT. Translated: CASSLEGAPNTGELFF.

The CDR3, as DNA: TGTGCCTGGACGCCGGGACAGGGACGCGCTTTCTTT. Its translation: CAWTPGQGRAFF. The chain links TRBV30 to TRBJ1-1, with 9 bases fitting TRBD1. The CDR3 covers 12 residues. In germline, CDR1 is GTSNPN, CDR2 SVGIG (reference sequence). V lost 4 bases and J lost 11; bases outside the gene matches: 8.

The gene calls are TRBV25-1 and TRBJ2-5; TRBD2 matches 8 bases. The CDR3 has 16 residues. Germline loops: CDR1 MGHDK, CDR2 SYGVNS. The junction had 10 bases not matched to a gene; V was cut back by 6 bases and J by 1 base. The CDR3 region has the DNA TGTGCCAGCAGGACTTCGGGGGGGGTTGGCCAAGAGACCCAGTACTTC. As protein: CASRTSGGVGQETQYF. Variable domain in full (rest from reference TRBV25-1 and TRBJ2-5): EADIYQTPRYLVIGTGKKITLECSQTMGHDKMYWYQQDPGMELHLIHYSYGVNSTEKGDLSSESTVSRIRTEHFPLTLESARPSHTSQYLCASRTSGGVGQETQYFGPGTRLLVL.

The genes are TRBV25-1 and TRBJ1-2; D remains ambiguous. The CDR3 covers 13 residues. The germline V and J ends were trimmed by 7 bases and 0 bases, with 9 bases remaining between them. Germline V gene sequence: CDR1 MGHDK, CDR2 SYGVNS. The CDR3 nucleotides are TGTGCCAGCAAGCCGGAAGCTAACTATGGCTACACCTTC. Translation: CASKPEANYGYTF.

This clone was detected once. This chain uses TRBV30 with TRBJ1-5, with D hard to call. This CDR3 contains 13 residues. The V and J ends lost 1 base and 6 bases respectively, with 10 bases between them. Germline lookup yields CDR1 GTSNPN and CDR2 SVGIG (reference sequence). CDR3 loop: CAWSEGFGQPQHF. CDR3 nucleotide sequence: TGTGCCTGGAGTGAAGGGTTCGGTCAGCCCCAGCATTTT.

The genes are TRBV27 and TRBJ1-5; tentative D call: TRBD1 (5 bases). This CDR3 is built from 17 residues. The ends were cut back, 2 bases at V and 2 bases at J, with 16 bases in the middle. Germline loops: CDR1 MNHEY, CDR2 SMNVEV (reference sequence). The chain's CDR3 is CASSLLAGAGGNQPQHF. The CDR3 bases are TGTGCCAGCAGTTTACTTGCCGGGGCGGGGGGCAATCAGCCCCAGCATTTT.

This sequence joins TRBV5-4 and TRBJ2-5; 7 nucleotides agree with TRBD1. The V segment lost 1 base and the J segment 4 bases; nucleotides outside the gene matches: 1. Per germline, CDR1 SGHNT and CDR2 YYREEE (reference sequence). CDR3 size: 13 residues. The CDR3 sequence: CASSLRGPETQYF. The CDR3 bases are TGTGCCAGCAGCTTGAGGGGGCCAGAGACCCAGTACTTC.

This chain connects TRBV30 to TRBJ1-1, with unresolved D. The CDR3 consists of 11 residues. Germline V gene sequence: CDR1 GTSNPN, CDR2 SVGIG (reference sequence). CDR3 sequence: CGLGRNTEAFF. In DNA, the CDR3 is TGTGGCCTCGGGAGGAACACTGAAGCTTTCTTT.

This clone has a single count. The J gene is TRBJ1-6, the V gene TRBV15; D ambiguous. The CDR3 length is 15 residues. Germline V gene data show CDR1 as LNHNV and CDR2 as YYDKDF (reference sequence). Trimming pared 9 bases from V and 7 bases from J, leaving 19 bases between. DNA of the CDR3: TGTGCCACTGCCAGAAGTGTGGCAGGAAATTCACCCCTCCACTTT. Translated, it gives CATARSVAGNSPLHF.

CDR3 loop: CASSLFTPLHF. CDR3 bases: TGTGCCAGCAGCCTATTTACACCCCTCCACTTT. J is TRBJ1-6 and V is TRBV7-2; D not resolved. The CDR3 runs to 11 residues. The V gene lost 5 bases and the J gene lost 11 bases, with 7 bases spanning the gap. Germline loops: CDR1 SGHTA, CDR2 FQGNSA.